This TCR beta chain was found in a study of human T cells and chemical hapten exposure. Overall study: From small differences in pooled library volume came most of the variation in per-sample TCR yields.

Germline CDR1 KGHSH, CDR2 LQKENI. Trimming removed 4 bases at V and 2 bases at J, with 9 bases between. The CDR3 extends over 13 amino acids. The library tagged each cDNA molecule with unique molecular identifiers. Original data processing: Ranging from roughly 20,000 to 750,000, TCR counts per sample had a median value of around 91,000. TCRdb itself ran the 5' RACE reads through MiXCR, one entry per CDR3 protein. TCRdb's processing, not the authors' own work, is the source of the V and J calls. Of roughly 110,000 distinct CDR3 sequences listed, more than 15% are singletons. Unfractionated whole blood was the source from which total RNA was extracted. Study results and caveats: With DPC sensitization, TCRs exceeding 1 in 1000 frequency showed no change.

As to this clonotype: The antigen remains undetermined.

This chain uses TRBV18 with TRBJ2-7, with D uncertain. The TCR sequence derives from a human donor in good health. CDR3 amino acids: CASSLLHAYEQYF. The CDR3 DNA reads TGTGCCAGCTCACTCCTCCATGCCTACGAGCAGTACTTC.